A selection of T cell receptor beta chains follows, all from one sample in a study of PD-1 blockade in classical Hodgkin lymphoma. Produced via immunoSEQ multiplex PCR; TCRdb's table is partial and in-frame only. Here the sample spans 34,000 or so clones, about four fifths being singletons. The specimen comprised peripheral blood mononuclear cells (PBMCs), sampled before the fourth cycle of nivolumab. The origin of the receptors is a human donor with classical Hodgkin lymphoma. Both conserved end residues are trimmed from each CDR3.

CDR3aa | v_gene | len | j_gene
ASSSTGGLTPPPYNEQF | TRBV7-9 | 17 | TRBJ2-1
SARGGYEQY | TRBV20-1 | 9 | TRBJ2-7
ASSGIRTENTEAF | TRBV5-6 | 13 | TRBJ1-1
ASSSYRDRHRGYT | TRBV7-6 | 13 | TRBJ1-2
ASSPTMGERTNEKLF | TRBV18 | 15 | TRBJ1-4
ASSLVGADGYT | TRBV5-4 | 11 | TRBJ1-2
ASRASPGSGNEQF | TRBV5-5 | 13 | TRBJ2-1
SVGTGANTEAF | TRBV29-1 | 11 | TRBJ1-1
ASSLGTGTEF | TRBV7-2 | 10 | TRBJ2-1
ASSLWSSGGAVEQF | TRBV27 | 14 | TRBJ2-1
ASSKEGTGDTGELF | TRBV21-1 | 14 | TRBJ2-2
ASSSGSSNYGYT | TRBV5-6 | 12 | TRBJ1-2
ASSIGGTGDYSPLH | TRBV7-2 | 14 | TRBJ1-6
ASSFFDRGASQQF | TRBV27 | 13 | TRBJ2-1
ASVKWGSYNSPLH | TRBV27 | 13 | TRBJ1-6
ASSLAREQY | TRBV7-2 | 9 | TRBJ2-7
ASRQAGELF | TRBV4-1 | 9 | TRBJ2-2
ASSSLYEQY | TRBV27 | 9 | TRBJ2-7
ASSLEGVFEKLF | TRBV11-2 | 12 | TRBJ1-4
ASSLAAEINYGYT | TRBV5-1 | 13 | TRBJ1-2
ASSLWGANTGELF | TRBV27 | 13 | TRBJ2-2
AISRAGGEETQY | TRBV10-3 | 12 | TRBJ2-5
ASSLTGGTGELF | TRBV28 | 12 | TRBJ2-2
ASSLHGSSYGYT | TRBV7-2 | 12 | TRBJ1-2
ASTTQGNAYEQY | TRBV6-6 | 12 | TRBJ2-7
ASSFTRVWGGVNTEAF | TRBV5-4 | 16 | TRBJ1-1
ASSPTGESAF | TRBV19 | 10 | TRBJ1-1
ASSSPQGAHYGYT | TRBV28 | 13 | TRBJ1-2
ASSHRAGEAF | TRBV4-2 | 10 | TRBJ1-1